This T cell receptor (beta chain) was identified during a study of neoadjuvant anti-PD-1 for oral cavity cancer. The CDR3 totals 12 residues. In germline, CDR1 is MDHEN, CDR2 SYDVKM. Trimming pared 8 bases from V and 3 bases from J, leaving 10 bases between. A remark on this clone: Its target is not known.

The method was immunoSEQ multiplex PCR; TCRdb's version includes in-frame clones alone and lacks a portion of them. Found here are some 66,000 clones, 65% to 85% of them singletons; the top ten hold more than 3%. Study conclusions and caveats: With a few patients per group, TCR findings need larger cohorts.

This chain connects TRBV28 to TRBJ1-2; D is perhaps TRBD1 (5 bases). The clonotype originates from a person aged 40-85 years with oral cavity squamous cell carcinoma. Sample: PBMCs, taken before nivolumab (anti-PD-1) treatment. The CDR3 reads CASAKTDYGYTF. CDR3 sequence (DNA): TGTGCCAGCGCCAAGACAGACTATGGCTACACCTTC.